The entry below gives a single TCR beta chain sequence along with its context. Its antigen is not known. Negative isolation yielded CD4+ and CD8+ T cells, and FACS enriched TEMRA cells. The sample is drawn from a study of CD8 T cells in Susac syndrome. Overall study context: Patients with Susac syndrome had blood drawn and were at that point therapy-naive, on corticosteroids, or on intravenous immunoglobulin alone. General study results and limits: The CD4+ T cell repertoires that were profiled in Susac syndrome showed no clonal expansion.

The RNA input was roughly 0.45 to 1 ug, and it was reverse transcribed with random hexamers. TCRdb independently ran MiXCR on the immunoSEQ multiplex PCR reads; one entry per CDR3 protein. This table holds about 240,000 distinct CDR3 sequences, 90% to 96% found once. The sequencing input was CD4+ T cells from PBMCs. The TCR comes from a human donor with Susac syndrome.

CDR3 DNA: TGCAGCGTCGGACAGGAGAACACTGAAGCTTTCTTT. Encoded protein: CSVGQENTEAFF. This chain links TRBV29-1 with TRBJ1-1; TRBD1 matches 7 bases. Trimming at V came to 6 bases and at J to 1 base, leaving 2 bases not matched to a gene. The germline V gene encodes CDR1 SQVTM and CDR2 ANQGSEA. This CDR3 is 12 amino acids long.